Below, 12 T cell receptor beta chains from the same sample are listed, as sequenced in a study of cytomegalovirus exposure and HLA in healthy donors. Vbeta (60) and Jbeta (13) primers were used in the PCR. TCRdb keeps only in-frame clones here, not all; method: immunoSEQ multiplex PCR. Of 150,000 to 200,000 clones listed, roughly 80% are singletons. Specimen: PBMCs. The receptors were gathered from a man aged 45 to 65 in good health and CMV-seropositive.

This chain uses TRBV6-5 with TRBJ1-1; D remains unclear. This CDR3 contains 12 residues. The germline V gene has CDR1 MNHEY and CDR2 SVGAGI. Trimming pared 6 bases from V and 1 base from J, leaving 6 bases between. Here the CDR3 DNA reads TGTGCCAGCAGGAGGGCGAACACTGAAGCTTTCTTT. It translates to CASRRANTEAFF.

V and J are TRBV28 and TRBJ1-1; TRBD1 aligns across 11 bases. This CDR3 is 18 amino acids long. Germline CDR1 reads MDHEN; CDR2 reads SYDVKM. V gave up 3 bases and J gave up 1 base; unmatched junction bases: 10. The CDR3 coding sequence is TGTGCCAGCAGTTTTCTAATCGGGACAGGGGGGGGGAACACTGAAGCTTTCTTT. This codes for CASSFLIGTGGGNTEAFF.

The chain employs TRBV5-1 and TRBJ1-6, with D maybe TRBD1 (6 bases). V lost 0 bases, J lost 3 bases, and 10 bases lay in between. There are 16 residues in the CDR3. Germline V gene sequence: CDR1 SGHRS, CDR2 YFSETQ. The CDR3 loop reads CASSLGGQIYNSPLHF. CDR3 DNA: TGCGCCAGCAGCTTGGGGGGGCAGATCTATAATTCACCCCTCCACTTT.

This clone appeared a few times. The chain recombines TRBV2 with TRBJ2-3; 7 nucleotides match TRBD2. The CDR3 consists of 15 residues. The junction had 4 bases not matched to a gene; V was cut back by 4 bases and J by 0 bases. Germline V CDR1 and CDR2: SNHLY, FYNNEI. This chain's CDR3 is CASSGEGRSTDTQYF. Here the CDR3 DNA reads TGTGCCAGCAGTGGGGAGGGTAGAAGCACAGATACGCAGTATTTT.

This chain connects TRBV5-1 to TRBJ1-1, with a tentative D call TRBD1 (5 bases). Germline CDR1 SGHRS, CDR2 YFSETQ. Between the trimmed V and J ends, which lost 1 base and 6 bases, there was a span of 10 bases. The CDR3 length is 13 residues. CDR3 sequence: CASSLNQGPEAFF. Here the CDR3 DNA reads TGCGCCAGCAGCTTGAACCAGGGTCCTGAAGCTTTCTTT. Variable domain in full (rest from reference TRBV5-1 and TRBJ1-1): KAGVTQTPRYLIKTRGQQVTLSCSPISGHRSVSWYQQTPGQGLQFLFEYFSETQRNKGNFPGRFSGRQFSNSRSEMNVSTLELGDSALYLCASSLNQGPEAFFGQGTRLTVV.

The chain couples TRBV9 to TRBJ1-1, with a weak D call TRBD1 (6 bases). The CDR3 is 15 amino acids. V lost 0 bases and J lost 6, with 15 bases in between. CDR1 SGDLS and CDR2 YYNGEE come from the germline V gene. CDR3 bases: TGTGCCAGCAGCGTAGGTCCGACAGGTGCCCCTGAAGCTTTCTTT. It yields the protein CASSVGPTGAPEAFF.

The chain links TRBV7-2 to TRBJ1-3; no definite D call. Trimming shortened V by 1 base and J by 1 base, and 17 bases separated the two germline ends. The CDR3 is made up of 18 amino acids. Germline-derived CDR1 and CDR2 are SGHTA and FQGNSA. The CDR3 spells CASSLVAGAYLSGNTIYF. CDR3 in DNA: TGTGCCAGCAGCTTAGTCGCGGGAGCCTATCTGTCTGGAAACACCATATATTTT.

V is TRBV7-8 and J is TRBJ1-2; the D gene is possibly TRBD1 (6 bases). Per the germline V gene, CDR1 is SGHVS and CDR2 is FQNEAQ. This CDR3 is 14 amino acids long. V was pared by 7 bases and J by 8 bases, with 20 bases between. This CDR3 reads CASTPIGGAHGYTF. The CDR3, as DNA: TGTGCCAGCACCCCGATCGGGGGGGCGCACGGCTACACCTTC.

The gene calls are TRBV9 and TRBJ2-5; 7 bases fit TRBD2. Germline CDR1 and CDR2: SGDLS and YYNGEE. The CDR3 has 18 residues. V lost 0 bases to trimming and J lost 4 bases; unmatched junction nucleotides: 15. In DNA form, the CDR3 reads TGTGCCAGCAGCGTAGCAGTTTCGACGGCGGGAGACCGAGAGACCCAGTACTTC. As protein: CASSVAVSTAGDRETQYF.

This clone was seen only a few times. This chain joins TRBV9 and TRBJ1-4, with D uncertain. This CDR3 region has 15 residues. The V gene lost 3 bases and the J gene lost 0 bases, with 9 bases spanning the gap. CDR1 and CDR2 (germline): SGDLS, YYNGEE. The CDR3 DNA is TGTGCCAGCAGCGCCGCGGTAGCAACTAATGAAAAACTGTTTTTT. Amino acid sequence: CASSAAVATNEKLFF.

CDR3 loop: CASSLWSSGGAIEGQETQYF. CDR3 nucleotide sequence: TGTGCCAGCAGCTTATGGTCTAGCGGGGGGGCCATTGAAGGCCAAGAGACCCAGTACTTC. This chain uses TRBV7-3 with TRBJ2-5; TRBD2 aligns across 12 bases. Trimming cost V 2 bases and J 1 base; bases outside gene matches: 14. This CDR3 is built from 20 residues. The germline V gene encodes CDR1 SGHTA and CDR2 FQGTGA.

This clone has a single count. J is TRBJ2-5 and V is TRBV6-5; 8 bases are shared with TRBD1. CDR3 length equals 14 residues. V shed 6 bases, J shed 4 bases, and the junction held 7 bases outside the gene matches. Germline V lookup: CDR1 MNHEY, CDR2 SVGAGI. CDR3 amino acids: CASRGQGARETQYF. The CDR3 DNA reads TGTGCCAGCAGGGGGCAGGGGGCGAGAGAGACCCAGTACTTC.